Included here is one T cell receptor beta chain sequence, with context. No antigen is known for it. The data derive from a study of CXCR3-negative and CXCR3-positive naive CD8 T cells. CD45RO-CCR7+CD27+CD95- characterized naive CD8+ T cells. The CDR3 has 14 residues. Germline-derived CDR1 and CDR2 are SGHDN and FVKESK. Libraries of TRB cDNA were made by 5' RACE and carried UMIs. TCRdb re-called the 5' RACE reads; one entry per CDR3 protein, DNA not given. The sample totals approximately 120,000 distinct CDR3 sequences. Study conclusions and caveats: TRB CDR3s were more hydrophobic in CXCR3-positive than in CXCR3-negative naive cells. TRBV-TRBJ usage matched between naive CXCR3-negative and CXCR3-positive cells but not between memory cells. Naive subsets showed comparable surface CD5, and TCR interaction strength was also inferred from TRB CDR3 physicochemistry. Comparably high diversity was seen in both naive subsets, and much lower diversity in memory CD8+ cells.

The gene calls are TRBV14 and TRBJ2-3; TCRdb calls TRBD1, which cannot be checked without DNA. The receptor was derived from a human donor in good health. Some clones in this sample may be carry-over from other donors' samples. Source material: naive CXCR3+ CD8+ T cells from blood. Subset specified: CD45RO-CCR7+CD27+CD95- naive CD8+ T cells expressing CXCR3 (TNR3+). This CDR3 reads CASSQAGGLDTQYF.